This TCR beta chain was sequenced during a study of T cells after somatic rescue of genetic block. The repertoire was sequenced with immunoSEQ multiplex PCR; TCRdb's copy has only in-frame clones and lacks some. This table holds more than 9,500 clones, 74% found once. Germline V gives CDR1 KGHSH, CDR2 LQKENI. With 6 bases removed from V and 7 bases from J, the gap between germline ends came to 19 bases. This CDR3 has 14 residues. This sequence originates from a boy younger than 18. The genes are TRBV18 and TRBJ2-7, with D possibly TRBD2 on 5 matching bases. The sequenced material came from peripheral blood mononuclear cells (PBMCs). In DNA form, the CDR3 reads TGTGCCAGCTCCCCGGGCGTGGGGTCGGGGGAGCAGTACTTC. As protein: CASSPGVGSGEQYF.